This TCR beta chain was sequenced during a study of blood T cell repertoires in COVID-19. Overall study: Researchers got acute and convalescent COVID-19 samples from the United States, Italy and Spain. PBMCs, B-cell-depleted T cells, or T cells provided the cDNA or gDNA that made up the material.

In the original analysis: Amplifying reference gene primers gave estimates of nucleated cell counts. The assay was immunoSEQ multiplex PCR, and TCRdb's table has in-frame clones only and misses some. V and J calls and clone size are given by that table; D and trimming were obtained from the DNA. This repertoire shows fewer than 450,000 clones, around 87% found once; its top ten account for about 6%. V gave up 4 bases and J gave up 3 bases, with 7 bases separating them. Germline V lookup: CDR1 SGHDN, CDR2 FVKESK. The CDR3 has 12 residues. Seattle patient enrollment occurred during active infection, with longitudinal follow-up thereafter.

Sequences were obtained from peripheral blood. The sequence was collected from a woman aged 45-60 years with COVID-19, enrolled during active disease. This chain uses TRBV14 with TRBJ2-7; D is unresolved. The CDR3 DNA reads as TGTGCCAGCAGCCGAAACTACTACGAGCAGTACTTC. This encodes CASSRNYYEQYF.